This T cell receptor (beta chain) was identified in a study of T and B cells in COVID-19 patients. Study context: COVID-19 patients gave peripheral blood either during active infection or after recovery. The recovered cohort's median age was about 35 years, versus roughly 63 years in active infection. Study observations and caveats: Active COVID-19 showed highly clonal TRB repertoires; recovery showed diversity and richness above healthy donors.

TRB was amplified from about 260-540 ng of blood genomic DNA. TRB rearrangements were amplified by multiplex PCR with BIOMED2 TRB-A/B primers. TCRdb ran MiXCR on the multiplex PCR reads and lists one entry per CDR3 protein. Of several thousand distinct CDR3 sequences in the sample, roughly a quarter were seen once. V lost 0 bases, J lost 4 bases, and 15 bases lay in between. CDR1 is LGHNA and CDR2 is YSLEER in the germline V gene. The CDR3 covers 17 residues. In the case of this clonotype: As yet, its antigen is unknown.

The source material was blood. This chain links TRBV4-3 with TRBJ2-2, with D possibly matching TRBD2 (6 bases). The receptor comes from a human donor with active COVID-19. In nucleotides, the CDR3 is TGCGCCAGCAGCCAAGAGGGCGCGGGAAGGGTCACCGGGGAGCTGTTTTTT. Its protein product is CASSQEGAGRVTGELFF.